The sequence of this TCR beta chain was determined in a study of human T cells and chemical hapten exposure (dated by TCRdb to the early 2020s). A note on the overall study: For sensitization, 2% DPC in acetone was applied to an approximately 2 cm by approximately 2 cm area of upper inner arm skin. Patients additionally received weekly therapeutic DPC doses to the scalp throughout the approximately 22-week study period. Patch testing on the upper back used Finn chambers containing 0.01% DPC, with scoring done after 6 days according to International Contact Dermatitis Research Group standards. The mostly female patient cohort included alopecia areata with under or over 50% scalp involvement, alopecia totalis and alopecia universalis. Libraries were pooled for sequencing, and per-sample TCR yields varied mainly because of small differences in library volumes within the pool. In alopecia patients, the study followed how the peripheral blood TCR repertoire changed in vivo over primary and secondary sensitization to diphenylcyclopropenone (DPC), a hapten. Blood samples were taken from patients before sensitization (week 0) and at 2, 6 and about 24 weeks after DPC sensitization. Approximately 28 alopecia patients provided blood for TCR sequencing at one to four time points (pre-sensitization, 2, 6 and 24 weeks).

Overall study results and their limits: No change with DPC sensitization was found in the number of TCRs above 1 in 1000 frequency, and no evidence of global repertoire structure alterations was found. Significantly more large CDR3 similarity clusters were formed by expanded TCRs than by pre-sensitization or healthy control sets, consistent with antigen-driven responses. Repeated subsampling changed both the strength of the expansion versus patch-test correlation and the threshold at which that correlation became significant. The number of PT1 expanded TCRs positively correlated with patch test score, significant at thresholds 8, 16 and 32 but not 4. Alopecia, a presumed autoimmune disease, was present in all patients, so the immune response of the patients might differ from that of healthy individuals.

The library was built by means of RACE. Data came from a NextSeq 500. Library preparation attached unique molecular identifiers to individual cDNA molecules for quantitative, reproducible TCR counting. For every blood RNA sample, sequencing covered both the TCR alpha and TCR beta chains. The paper's data handling went like this. A median of roughly 100,000 TCRs per sample was observed, with a range of 23,224 to 690,600. V, J and CDR3 annotation of the TCR reads was performed with the Decombinator software suite. Every sample was subsampled to the same number of TCRs (28,000) for the PS versus PT1 abundance plots. Expanded TCRs were defined as absent before sensitization and observed at least eight times at the 2-week time point. The public reads were reanalyzed by TCRdb: fastp trimming at Q25, MiXCR alignment, in-frame beta chains only. Rows are combined by CDR3 protein, so each entry shows the most common genes and DNA. The authors' filters were not applied to this entry. The sample table records approximately 73,000 distinct CDR3 sequences; about 9.3% of these occur just once. Under 1.5% of the sample is held by the ten biggest clonotypes.

The junction carries 14 bases between V and J, which are trimmed by 5 bases and 6 bases respectively. CDR1 MDHEN and CDR2 SYDVKM were looked up in the germline V gene. The CDR3 runs 13 amino acids, cysteine and phenylalanine included. The CDR3 DNA has 39 bases and is translated from base 1. This clonotype has only a few counts. The target of this receptor is not known. No base qualities exist here, and no much larger clone lies one base off it. In the paper's terms, the time point label means: patch test 1, 2 weeks after DPC sensitization. The sample's treatment or condition label, in plain terms: therapeutic diphenylcyclopropenone sensitization with weekly scalp DPC. At every patch-test visit, the blood draw took place before the patch test was put on. Eligible patients were aged 18 to 70, diagnosed with alopecia, deemed suitable for DPC therapy, and excluded if pregnant. Total RNA was extracted from unfractionated whole blood collected in Tempus Blood RNA tubes.

The V gene is TRBV28 and the J gene is TRBJ2-7; a tentative D match to TRBD2 spans 5 bases. The specimen was whole blood, collected in connection with sensitization to the hapten diphenylcyclopropenone (DPC). This sequence was found in a woman aged 45 to 65 with alopecia areata. Some clones in this sample may be carry-over from other donors' samples. The CDR3 region: CASSPGLRPEQYF. The nucleotides are TGTGCCAGCAGTCCCGGACTCCGTCCCGAGCAGTACTTC.